The 32 T cell receptor beta chains reported below all come from one sample, sequenced in a study of blood T cell repertoires in COVID-19 (dated by TCRdb to about 2020). Library method: the immunoSEQ multiplex PCR assay. Drawn from immuneACCESS, this table holds only the in-frame rearrangements with V and J called that TCRdb kept. Clones are partly lost; checked studies trace under half to an unresolved V gene and leave the rest unexplained. This sample has 80,000 to 100,000 clones in its table, and around 86% of those were observed once. The ten most abundant clones make up roughly 15% of the sample. The sequenced sample was peripheral blood. The receptor set was obtained from a woman of 80 years or more with active or convalescent COVID-19.

The gene calls are TRBV12-3 or TRBV12-4 and TRBJ1-1; no clear D. The CDR3 consists of 12 residues. Between the trimmed V and J ends, which lost 6 bases and 6 bases, there was a span of 11 bases. The CDR3 region is CASSWTRAEAFF. The CDR3 DNA is TGTGCCAGCAGCTGGACTAGGGCTGAAGCTTTCTTT.

The V and J genes are TRBV7-2 and TRBJ2-7, with 7 positions matching TRBD1. CDR3 length equals 14 residues. With 4 bases clipped from V and 2 bases from J, the junction kept 5 bases outside the gene matches. Germline V gives CDR1 SGHTA, CDR2 FQGNSA. CDR3 region: CASSSGQQTYEQYF. The DNA of the CDR3 is TGTGCCAGCAGCTCGGGACAGCAAACCTACGAGCAGTACTTC.

The rearrangement uses TRBV5-8 and TRBJ2-2; TRBD1 is a possible D gene (6 bases). Germline CDR1 and CDR2: SGHTS and YDEGEE. The germline V and J ends were trimmed by 5 bases and 1 base, with 12 bases remaining between them. The CDR3 totals 15 residues. The CDR3 DNA sequence: TGTGCCAGCAGACGACCGACAGGGAACACCGGGGAGCTGTTTTTT. Amino acid sequence: CASRRPTGNTGELFF.

This chain connects TRBV7-2 to TRBJ2-7; weak D call: TRBD2 (5 bases). CDR1 SGHTA and CDR2 FQGNSA come from the germline V gene. The CDR3 contains 15 residues. V was trimmed by 5 bases and J by 4 bases, leaving 18 bases between them. For the CDR3, the DNA is TGTGCCAGCAGCCCCAAGTCGGGGAGTGAGTACGAGCAGTACTTC. Amino acids: CASSPKSGSEYEQYF.

The chain carries TRBV11-2 and TRBJ2-7, with 11 bases matching TRBD2. The V segment lost 3 bases and the J segment 0 bases; nucleotides outside the gene matches: 10. CDR1 and CDR2 (germline): SGHAT, FQNNGV. The CDR3 sequence is 18 residues long. The CDR3 spells CASSLAPTSGGFSYEQYF. The CDR3 DNA follows: TGTGCCAGCAGCTTGGCCCCAACTAGCGGGGGTTTCTCCTACGAGCAGTACTTC.

This clone was seen once. The CDR3 here is CASSLGLGSYEQYF. The CDR3, as DNA: TGTGCCAGCAGCTTAGGTCTCGGCTCCTACGAGCAGTACTTC. The chain joins TRBV7-2 to TRBJ2-7; D unclear. V was clipped by 1 base and J by 0 bases, with 7 bases between them. The germline gives CDR1 SGHTA, CDR2 FQGNSA. CDR3 length: 14 residues.

This chain joins TRBV3-1 (or the pseudogene TRBV3-2) and TRBJ2-3; TRBD2 matches 16 bases. This CDR3 has 20 residues. Trimming took 1 base from V and 6 from J; bases not matched to a gene: 13. Looked up from germline, CDR1 is LGHDT and CDR2 is YNNKEL (reference sequence). CDR3 nucleotide sequence: TGTGCCAGCAGCCAAGCATTCCCGGGACTAGCGGGGGGGCCGAGGGATACGCAGTATTTT. This gives the protein CASSQAFPGLAGGPRDTQYF.

The chain uses TRBV6-2 or TRBV6-3 and TRBJ2-3; D uncertain. The ends were cut back, 5 bases at V and 5 bases at J, with 8 bases in the middle. The CDR3 has 12 amino acids. Per germline, CDR1 MNHEY and CDR2 SVGEGT. The CDR3 protein is CASSSQRDTQYF. In DNA, the CDR3 is TGTGCCAGCAGTAGCCAACGAGATACGCAGTATTTT.

The J gene is TRBJ2-2, the V gene TRBV4-2; 10 bases line up with TRBD2. V lost 1 base and J lost 5; bases outside the gene matches: 4. This CDR3 region has 16 residues. Looked up from germline, CDR1 is LGHNA and CDR2 is YNFKEQ. The CDR3 spells CASSQASGSGTGELFF. The CDR3, as DNA: TGTGCCAGCAGCCAAGCTAGCGGGAGTGGGACCGGGGAGCTGTTTTTT.

The chain links TRBV19 to TRBJ1-1; no clear D. Germline CDR1 is LNHDA and CDR2 is SQIVND (reference sequence). CDR3 size: 12 residues. V lost 2 bases and J lost 8, with 9 bases in between. CDR3 coding DNA: TGTGCCAGTAGTATATATCCAGGAGAAGCTTTCTTT. Its protein is CASSIYPGEAFF.

This clone has just a few counts. The J gene is TRBJ2-2, the V gene TRBV7-9; D call uncertain. The CDR3 runs 14 residues. The V and J ends lost 3 bases and 6 bases respectively, with 11 bases between them. Germline values: CDR1 SEHNR, CDR2 FQNEAQ (reference sequence). CDR3 sequence: CASSFLNPPGELFF. The CDR3, as DNA: TGTGCCAGCAGCTTCCTAAATCCCCCCGGGGAGCTGTTTTTT. Full variable domain (rest looked up from reference TRBV7-9 and TRBJ2-2): DTGVSQNPRHKITKRGQNVTFRCDPISEHNRLYWYRQTLGQGPEFLTYFQNEAQLEKSRLLSDRFSAERPKGSFSTLEIQRTEQGDSAMYLCASSFLNPPGELFFGEGSRLTVL.

The chain carries TRBV7-2 and TRBJ1-1, with D possibly being TRBD1 (6 bases). The CDR3 is 14 amino acids. Germline V gene lookup returns CDR1 SGHTA and CDR2 FQGNSA. Trimming pared 2 bases from V and 1 base from J, leaving 8 bases between. This CDR3 is CASSLRTANTEAFF. In nucleotides, the CDR3 is TGTGCCAGCAGCTTACGGACAGCGAACACTGAAGCTTTCTTT. Variable domain in full (rest from reference TRBV7-2 and TRBJ1-1): GAGVSQSPSNKVTEKGKDVELRCDPISGHTALYWYRQSLGQGLEFLIYFQGNSAPDKSGLPSDRFSAERTGGSVSTLTIQRTQQEDSAVYLCASSLRTANTEAFFGQGTRLTVV.

The CDR3 nucleotides are TGCGCCAGCAGCCCTGGAAGCGGGGGTCCGGAGACCCAGTACTTC. It codes for CASSPGSGGPETQYF. This chain connects TRBV5-1 to TRBJ2-5, with 8 bases matching TRBD2. The trim removed 4 bases at V and 5 bases at J, leaving 10 bases unmatched. Germline assignment: CDR1 SGHRS and CDR2 YFSETQ. CDR3 length: 15 amino acids.

This rearrangement joins TRBV7-3 to TRBJ2-5, with TRBD2 matching over 8 bases. The germline V gene encodes CDR1 SGHTA and CDR2 FQGTGA. CDR3 length: 13 amino acids. V lost 2 bases and J lost 5; bases outside the gene matches: 1. DNA for the CDR3: TGTGCCAGCAGCTTACTAGCGGGTGAGACCCAGTACTTC. Translated: CASSLLAGETQYF.

This chain connects TRBV10-3 to TRBJ1-5; D remains ambiguous. Trimming left V 8 bases short and J 0 bases short, with 14 bases between. The CDR3 extends over 15 amino acids. In germline, CDR1 is ENHRY, CDR2 SYGVKD. CDR3 protein: CAIVIAPNSNQPQHF. In DNA, the CDR3 is TGTGCCATCGTGATTGCCCCTAATAGCAATCAGCCCCAGCATTTT.

For the CDR3, the DNA is TGTGCCAGCAGTTACTTCCCGGGTGCGGATACGCAGTATTTT. Residues: CASSYFPGADTQYF. V usage is TRBV6-5 and J usage is TRBJ2-3; D remains ambiguous. The CDR3 runs to 14 residues. Trimming removed 1 base from V and 6 bases from J, with 11 bases in between. Germline V gives CDR1 MNHEY, CDR2 SVGAGI.

V and J are TRBV24-1 and TRBJ1-2, with 11 bases lining up with TRBD1. Germline trimming cut 5 bases from V and 7 bases from J; bases unmatched to any gene: 11. CDR1 and CDR2 (germline): KGHDR, SFDVKD. This CDR3 has 16 residues. The CDR3 bases are TGTGCCACCAGTGTCTCTCCCGGACAGGGGGCCGTTGGCTACACCTTC. It is translated as CATSVSPGQGAVGYTF.

The J gene is TRBJ2-7, the V gene TRBV6-5, with 8 bases identical to TRBD2. CDR3 length: 15 residues. The ends lost 6 bases at V and 4 bases at J; junction bases unmatched: 11. From germline, CDR1 is MNHEY and CDR2 SVGAGI. The CDR3 region is CASRDVGGRTYEQYF. The DNA for the CDR3 is TGTGCCAGCAGGGACGTTGGCGGGAGGACTTACGAGCAGTACTTC.

The V and J genes are TRBV14 and TRBJ1-1, with 8 bases that match TRBD1. CDR3 size: 15 residues. Germline V gene sequence: CDR1 SGHDN, CDR2 FVKESK. The J segment lost 6 bases and the V segment lost 4 bases, leaving 10 bases of the junction unmatched. Written as DNA, the CDR3 is TGTGCCAGCAGCCCTTCGGACAGGGACCTGTCTGAAGCTTTCTTT. This encodes CASSPSDRDLSEAFF. The whole variable domain, filled in from reference TRBV14 and TRBJ1-1, reads EAGVTQFPSHSVIEKGQTVTLRCDPISGHDNLYWYRRVMGKEIKFLLHFVKESKQDESGMPNNRFLAERTGGTYSTLKVQPAELEDSGVYFCASSPSDRDLSEAFFGQGTRLTVV.

The gene calls are TRBV6-6 and TRBJ2-6; TRBD1 matches at 8 bases. CDR1 and CDR2 (germline): MNHNY, SVGAGI (reference sequence). This CDR3 has 17 residues. Unmatched junction bases numbered 7, after V lost 5 bases and J lost 1 base. CDR3 region: CASSPGQEPSGANVLTF. CDR3 DNA sequence: TGTGCCAGCAGTCCGGGACAGGAGCCGTCTGGGGCCAACGTCCTGACTTTC.

The sample holds many counts of this clone. The gene calls are TRBV4-3 and TRBJ2-2; a possible D gene is TRBD1 (6 bases). CDR1 and CDR2 from the germline V gene are LGHNA and YSLEER. V was cut by 2 bases and J by 6 bases, with 7 bases left in between. CDR3 length equals 13 residues. In DNA, the CDR3 is TGCGCCAGCAGCCAAAGACAGGCCGGGGAGCTGTTTTTT. Residues: CASSQRQAGELFF.

The chain links TRBV6-5 to TRBJ2-1, with 9 bases identical to TRBD2. The CDR3 has 14 residues. V shed 2 bases, J shed 8 bases, and the junction held 4 bases outside the gene matches. Germline V gene data show CDR1 as MNHEY and CDR2 as SVGAGI. The CDR3 DNA sequence: TGTGCCAGCAGTTACCTGGCTAGCGGGGATGAGCAGTTCTTC. This encodes CASSYLASGDEQFF.

This chain joins TRBV28 and TRBJ2-1; D is perhaps TRBD1 (6 bases). This CDR3 is 13 amino acids long. CDR1 MDHEN and CDR2 SYDVKM come from the germline V gene. V was pared by 5 bases and J by 6 bases, with 11 bases between. CDR3 protein: CASSLQGSNEQFF. Here the CDR3 DNA reads TGTGCCAGCAGTCTACAGGGAAGCAATGAGCAGTTCTTC.

This clone was seen more than once but under ten times. The CDR3 loop reads CASSFSTGAGETQYF. The CDR3 nucleotides are TGTGCCAGCAGTTTCTCGACAGGGGCAGGGGAGACCCAGTACTTC. This chain links TRBV28 with TRBJ2-5; 8 bases line up with TRBD1. The V and J ends lost 3 bases and 5 bases, in that order; junction bases with no gene match: 8. The CDR3 totals 15 residues. CDR1 MDHEN and CDR2 SYDVKM come from the germline V gene.

The chain recombines TRBV7-9 with TRBJ1-1; a weak D match, TRBD1 (6 bases). CDR1 and CDR2 from the germline V gene are SEHNR and FQNEAQ (reference sequence). V was pared by 8 bases and J by 5 bases, with 15 bases between. This CDR3 spans 13 amino acids. The CDR3, as DNA: TGTGCCAGCGGACGGCAGGGGTTGACTGAAGCTTTCTTT. Encoded protein: CASGRQGLTEAFF. Together with reference TRBV7-9 and TRBJ1-1, the CDR3 gives the full variable domain: DTGVSQNPRHKITKRGQNVTFRCDPISEHNRLYWYRQTLGQGPEFLTYFQNEAQLEKSRLLSDRFSAERPKGSFSTLEIQRTEQGDSAMYLCASGRQGLTEAFFGQGTRLTVV.

J is TRBJ1-1 and V is TRBV19; no firm D call. CDR1 and CDR2 (germline): LNHDA, SQIVND (reference sequence). The V end lost 8 bases, the J end lost 0 bases, and 19 bases lay between the germline ends. This CDR3 is 16 amino acids long. The CDR3 DNA follows: TGTGCCAGTTCTAACAGCAGGACTCTTATGAACACTGAAGCTTTCTTT. It specifies CASSNSRTLMNTEAFF.

The V call is TRBV6-5, the J call TRBJ1-6; D is ambiguous. The CDR3 has 16 residues. The V and J ends lost 2 bases and 8 bases respectively, with 16 bases between them. Germline-derived CDR1 and CDR2 are MNHEY and SVGAGI. The CDR3 DNA reads TGTGCCAGCAGTTACCAACGTGGAACCCAGGATTCACCCCTCCACTTT. Translating gives CASSYQRGTQDSPLHF.

This sequence joins TRBV10-3 and TRBJ2-2; D is possibly TRBD1 (6 bases). V was pared by 7 bases and J by 0 bases, with 18 bases between. This CDR3 comprises 17 residues. Looked up from germline, CDR1 is ENHRY and CDR2 is SYGVKD. Here the CDR3 DNA reads TGTGCCATCACAGGCAGTAGTGGGACAACGAACACCGGGGAGCTGTTTTTT. This sequence encodes CAITGSSGTTNTGELFF.

This clone has a single count. This chain links TRBV18 with TRBJ1-4; D is unresolved. There are 15 residues in the CDR3. Between the trimmed V and J ends, which lost 4 bases and 0 bases, there was a span of 9 bases. In germline, CDR1 is KGHSH, CDR2 LQKENI. The CDR3: CASSLSGATNEKLFF. DNA of the CDR3: TGTGCCAGCTCACTTAGTGGTGCAACTAATGAAAAACTGTTTTTT.

The genes are TRBV11-2 and TRBJ2-5, with 13 nucleotides matching TRBD2. The junction had 16 bases not matched to a gene; V was cut back by 5 bases and J by 4 bases. Germline lookup yields CDR1 SGHAT and CDR2 FQNNGV. The CDR3 is 19 amino acids. The CDR3 protein is CASSPGRGTSGGALETQYF. The CDR3 nucleotides are TGTGCCAGCAGCCCGGGAAGGGGAACTAGCGGGGGGGCTTTAGAGACCCAGTACTTC.

The chain uses TRBV5-1 and TRBJ2-5, with TRBD1 matching over 7 bases. The CDR3 is made up of 15 amino acids. The junction had 7 bases not matched to a gene; V was cut back by 0 bases and J by 5 bases. CDR1 and CDR2 (germline): SGHRS, YFSETQ. The DNA for the CDR3 is TGCGCCAGCAGCTTGGACACAGGGGACGGGGAGACCCAGTACTTC. Translating it yields CASSLDTGDGETQYF.

This chain joins TRBV11-3 and TRBJ2-1, with D perhaps matching TRBD2 (6 bases). This CDR3 spans 13 amino acids. The V end was cut by 1 base, the J end by 5 bases, with 6 bases between. From germline, CDR1 is SGHNT and CDR2 YENEEA. The CDR3 sequence: CASSLAGDNEQFF. The CDR3 nucleotides are TGTGCCAGCAGCTTAGCGGGGGACAATGAGCAGTTCTTC.